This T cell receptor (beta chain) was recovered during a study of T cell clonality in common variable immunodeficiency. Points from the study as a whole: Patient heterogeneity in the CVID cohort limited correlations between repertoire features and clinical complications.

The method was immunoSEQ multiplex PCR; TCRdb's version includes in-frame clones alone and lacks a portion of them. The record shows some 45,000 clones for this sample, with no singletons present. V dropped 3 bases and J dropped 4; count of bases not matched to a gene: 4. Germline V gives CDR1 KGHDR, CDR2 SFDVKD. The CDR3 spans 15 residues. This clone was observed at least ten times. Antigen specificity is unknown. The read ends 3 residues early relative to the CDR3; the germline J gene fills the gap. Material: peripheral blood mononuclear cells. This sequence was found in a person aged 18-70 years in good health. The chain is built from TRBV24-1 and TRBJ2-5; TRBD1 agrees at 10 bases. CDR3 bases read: TGTGCCACCAGTGATACGAGGACAGGGGGAGAGACC. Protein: CATSDTRTGGET. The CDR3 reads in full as CATSDTRTGGETQYF.